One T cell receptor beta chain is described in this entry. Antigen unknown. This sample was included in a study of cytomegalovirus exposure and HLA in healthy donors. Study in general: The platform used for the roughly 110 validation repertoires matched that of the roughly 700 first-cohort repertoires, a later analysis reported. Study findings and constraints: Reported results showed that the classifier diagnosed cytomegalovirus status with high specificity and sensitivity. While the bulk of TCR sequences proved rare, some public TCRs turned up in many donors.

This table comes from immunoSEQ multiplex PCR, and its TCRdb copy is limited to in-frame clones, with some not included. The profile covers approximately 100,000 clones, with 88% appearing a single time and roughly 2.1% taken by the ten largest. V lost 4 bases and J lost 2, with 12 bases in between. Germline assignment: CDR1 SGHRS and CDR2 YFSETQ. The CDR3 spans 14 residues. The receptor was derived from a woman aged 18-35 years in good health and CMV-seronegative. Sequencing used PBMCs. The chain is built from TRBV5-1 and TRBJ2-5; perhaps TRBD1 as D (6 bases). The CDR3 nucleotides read TGCGCCAGCAGCATACAGGGTCGGCAAGAGACCCAGTACTTC. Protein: CASSIQGRQETQYF.